This record concerns one T cell receptor beta chain sequence. The CDR3 end falls 3 residues outside the read, so it is completed with the germline J gene. TCRdb's copy holds only in-frame clones and misses some; the assay was immunoSEQ multiplex PCR. Its table lists about 48,000 clones. The source of the sample is a study of T cells in women clearing cervical HPV infection. As for the study in general: Controls gave blood once infection was undetectable; cases at lesion identification. For cases, blood was sampled a median 149 days after lesion detection, interquartile range roughly 80 to 230 days.

Germline V CDR1 and CDR2: SGHTA, FQGTGA. The CDR3 totals 17 residues. V dropped 0 bases and J dropped 5 bases, with 16 bases sitting between them. Sequenced sample: blood buffy coat. The chain recombines TRBV7-3 with TRBJ2-2; the D gene is possibly TRBD2 (7 bases). This receptor was identified in a woman between 18 and 70 years old with a cervical HPV16 infection that either progressed to CIN3+ or cleared (not recorded which). CDR3 DNA (partial): TGTGCCAGCAGCTTAACGGGGGGGCCCGGTCGGACCGGGGAG. It translates to CASSLTGGPGRTGE. The entire CDR3 sequence reads CASSLTGGPGRTGELFF.